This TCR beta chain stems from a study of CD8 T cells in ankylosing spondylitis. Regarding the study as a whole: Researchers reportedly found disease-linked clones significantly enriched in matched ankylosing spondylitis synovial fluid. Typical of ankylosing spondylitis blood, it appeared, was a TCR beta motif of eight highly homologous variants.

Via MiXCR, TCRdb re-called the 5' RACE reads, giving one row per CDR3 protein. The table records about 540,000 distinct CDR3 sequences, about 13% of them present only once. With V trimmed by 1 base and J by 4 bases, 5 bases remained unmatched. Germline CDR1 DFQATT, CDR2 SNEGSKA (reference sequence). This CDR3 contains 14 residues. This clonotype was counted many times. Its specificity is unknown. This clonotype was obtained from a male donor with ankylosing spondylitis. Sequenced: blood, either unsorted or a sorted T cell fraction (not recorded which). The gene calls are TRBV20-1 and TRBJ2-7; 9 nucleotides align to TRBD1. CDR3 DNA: TGCAGTGCTAGAGGCTGGGACAGGGAGTACGAGCAGTACTTC. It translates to CSARGWDREYEQYF.